This TCR beta chain originates from a study of cytomegalovirus exposure and HLA in healthy donors. Overall study: Researchers previously reported finding 90 million to 120 million unique TCR beta sequences from 170 million or so T cells. From HLA-typed donors, an early data release held around 85 million unique TCRs.

The PCR contained 60 Vbeta and 13 Jbeta primers. Repertoires were generated with immunoSEQ multiplex PCR, while TCRdb's copy carries only in-frame clones and drops some. This sample has 100,000 to 120,000 clones; about 80% occur once, and the top ten carry 2.5% to 3.5%. Notes on the study in general: The dataset shows that most TCR sequences were rare, while some public TCRs occurred in many donors. Fewer N-insertions than the roughly 700-donor mean were reportedly shown by an Asian-associated ancestry cluster in a later analysis.

A remark on this clone: Antigen: not known.

Germline V gene sequence: CDR1 SEHNR, CDR2 FQNEAQ (reference sequence). The CDR3 covers 16 residues. Trimming removed 7 bases at V and 3 bases at J, with 18 bases between. Sample: PBMCs. The source is a woman in her sixties in good health and CMV-seropositive. V usage is TRBV7-9 and J usage is TRBJ2-2; no clear D. The CDR3 bases are TGTGCCAGCACCCTACGTGTTCGGAGATACACCGGGGAGCTGTTTTTT. Its protein is CASTLRVRRYTGELFF. The complete variable domain, with remaining parts taken from reference TRBV7-9 and TRBJ2-2, reads DTGVSQNPRHKITKRGQNVTFRCDPISEHNRLYWYRQTLGQGPEFLTYFQNEAQLEKSRLLSDRFSAERPKGSFSTLEIQRTEQGDSAMYLCASTLRVRRYTGELFFGEGSRLTVL.